This T cell receptor beta chain was recorded in a study of cytomegalovirus exposure and HLA in healthy donors. Trimming at V came to 7 bases and at J to 4 bases, leaving 5 bases not matched to a gene. Germline CDR1 is MDHEN and CDR2 is SYDVKM. The CDR3 totals 13 residues. Both 60 Vbeta primers and 13 Jbeta primers went into the PCR. Assay used: immunoSEQ multiplex PCR; TCRdb lists only in-frame clones, some missing. The sample includes over 85,000 clones, 75% to 85% seen only once; the top ten take about 3.8%. The sample was PBMCs. This TCR was recovered from a woman in her thirties or forties in good health and CMV-seronegative. The rearrangement joins TRBV28 to TRBJ1-1; 8 bases align to TRBD1. CDR3 DNA: TGTGCCAGCAAGGACAGGGTGTTCACTGAAGCTTTCTTT. It encodes CASKDRVFTEAFF. The full variable domain, rest sourced from reference TRBV28 and TRBJ1-1, is DVKVTQSSRYLVKRTGEKVFLECVQDMDHENMFWYRQDPGLGLRLIYFSYDVKMKEKGDIPEGYSVSREKKERFSLILESASTNQTSMYLCASKDRVFTEAFFGQGTRLTVV.